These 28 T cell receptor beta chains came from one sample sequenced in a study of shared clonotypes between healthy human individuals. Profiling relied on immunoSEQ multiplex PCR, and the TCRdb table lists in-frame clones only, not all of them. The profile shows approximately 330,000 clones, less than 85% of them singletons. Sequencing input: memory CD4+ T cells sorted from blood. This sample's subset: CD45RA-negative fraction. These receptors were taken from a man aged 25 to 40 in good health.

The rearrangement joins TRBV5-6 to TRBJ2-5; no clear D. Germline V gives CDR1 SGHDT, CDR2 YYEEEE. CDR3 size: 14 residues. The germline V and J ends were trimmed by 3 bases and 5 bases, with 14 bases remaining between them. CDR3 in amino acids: CASSSASLGETQYF. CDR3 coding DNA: TGTGCCAGCAGCTCCGCGTCCCTCGGGGAGACCCAGTACTTC.

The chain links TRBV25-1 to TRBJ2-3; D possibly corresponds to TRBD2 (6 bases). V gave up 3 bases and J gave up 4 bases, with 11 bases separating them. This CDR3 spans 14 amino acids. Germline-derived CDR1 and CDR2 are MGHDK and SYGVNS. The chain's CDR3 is CASSDPRLADTQYF. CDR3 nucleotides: TGTGCCAGCAGTGATCCCCGACTAGCAGATACGCAGTATTTT. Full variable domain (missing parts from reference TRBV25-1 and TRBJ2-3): EADIYQTPRYLVIGTGKKITLECSQTMGHDKMYWYQQDPGMELHLIHYSYGVNSTEKGDLSSESTVSRIRTEHFPLTLESARPSHTSQYLCASSDPRLADTQYFGPGTRLTVL.

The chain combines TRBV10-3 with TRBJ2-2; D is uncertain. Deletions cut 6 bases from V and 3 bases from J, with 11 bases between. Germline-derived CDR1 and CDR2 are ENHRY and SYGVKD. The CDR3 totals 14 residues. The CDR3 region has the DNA TGTGCCATCAGCGGAAGTTGGGACACCGGGGAGCTGTTTTTT. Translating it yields CAISGSWDTGELFF.

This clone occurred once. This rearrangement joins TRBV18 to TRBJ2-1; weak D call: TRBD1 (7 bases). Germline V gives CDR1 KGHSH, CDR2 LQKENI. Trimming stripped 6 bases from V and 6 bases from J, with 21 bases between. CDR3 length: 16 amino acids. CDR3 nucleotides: TGTGCCAGCTCGCGGGGACAGCTTTTAATTCTCAATGAGCAGTTCTTC. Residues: CASSRGQLLILNEQFF. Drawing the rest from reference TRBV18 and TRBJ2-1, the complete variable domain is NAGVMQNPRHLVRRRGQEARLRCSPMKGHSHVYWYRQLPEEGLKFMVYLQKENIIDESGMPKERFSAEFPKEGPSILRIQQVVRGDSAAYFCASSRGQLLILNEQFFGPGTRLTVL.

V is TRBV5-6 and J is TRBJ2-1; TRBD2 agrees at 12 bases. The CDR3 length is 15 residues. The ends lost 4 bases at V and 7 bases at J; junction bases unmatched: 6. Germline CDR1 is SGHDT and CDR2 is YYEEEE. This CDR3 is CASSGLAGIINEQFF. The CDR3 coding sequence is TGTGCCAGCAGCGGACTAGCGGGAATAATTAATGAGCAGTTCTTC. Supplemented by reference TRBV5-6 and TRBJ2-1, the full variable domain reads DAGVTQSPTHLIKTRGQQVTLRCSPKSGHDTVSWYQQALGQGPQFIFQYYEEEERQRGNFPDRFSGHQFPNYSSELNVNALLLGDSALYLCASSGLAGIINEQFFGPGTRLTVL.

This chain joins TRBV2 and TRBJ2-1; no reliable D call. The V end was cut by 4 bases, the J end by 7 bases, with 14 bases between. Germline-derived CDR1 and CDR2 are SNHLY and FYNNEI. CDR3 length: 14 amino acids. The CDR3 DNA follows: TGTGCCAGCAGTGGTAGGGTCGACCTAAATGAGCAGTTCTTC. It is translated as CASSGRVDLNEQFF.

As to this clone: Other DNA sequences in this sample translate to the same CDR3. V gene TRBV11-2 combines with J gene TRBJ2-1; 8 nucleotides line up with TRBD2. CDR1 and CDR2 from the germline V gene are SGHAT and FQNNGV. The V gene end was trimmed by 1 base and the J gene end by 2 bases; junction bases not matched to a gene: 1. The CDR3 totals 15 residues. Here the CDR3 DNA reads TGTGCCAGCAGCTTAGGACTAGCGACCTACAATGAGCAGTTCTTC. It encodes CASSLGLATYNEQFF. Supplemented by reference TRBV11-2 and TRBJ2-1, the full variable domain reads EAGVAQSPRYKIIEKRQSVAFWCNPISGHATLYWYQQILGQGPKLLIQFQNNGVVDDSQLPKDRFSAERLKGVDSTLKIQPAKLEDSAVYLCASSLGLATYNEQFFGPGTRLTVL.

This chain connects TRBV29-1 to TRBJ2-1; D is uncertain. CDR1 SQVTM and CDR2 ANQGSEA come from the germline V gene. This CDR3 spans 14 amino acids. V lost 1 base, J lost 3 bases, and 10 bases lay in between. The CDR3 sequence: CSVEAARNYNEQFF. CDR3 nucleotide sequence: TGCAGCGTTGAAGCGGCCAGAAACTACAATGAGCAGTTCTTC.

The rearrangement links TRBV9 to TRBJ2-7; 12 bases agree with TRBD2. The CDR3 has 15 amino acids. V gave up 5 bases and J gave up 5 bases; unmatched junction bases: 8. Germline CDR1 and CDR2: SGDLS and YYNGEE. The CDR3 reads CASSAGLAGTHEQYF. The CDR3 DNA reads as TGTGCCAGCAGTGCAGGACTAGCGGGAACGCACGAGCAGTACTTC. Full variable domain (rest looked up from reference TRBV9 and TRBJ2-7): DSGVTQTPKHLITATGQRVTLRCSPRSGDLSVYWYQQSLDQGLQFLIQYYNGEERAKGNILERFSAQQFPDLHSELNLSSLELGDSALYFCASSAGLAGTHEQYFGPGTRLTVT.

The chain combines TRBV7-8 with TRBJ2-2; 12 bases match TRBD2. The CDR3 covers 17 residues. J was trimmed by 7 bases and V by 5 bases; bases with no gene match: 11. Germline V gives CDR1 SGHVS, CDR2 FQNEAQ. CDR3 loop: CASSPGLAGVGGGELFF. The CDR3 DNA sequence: TGTGCCAGCAGCCCGGGACTAGCGGGCGTGGGGGGCGGGGAGCTGTTTTTT.

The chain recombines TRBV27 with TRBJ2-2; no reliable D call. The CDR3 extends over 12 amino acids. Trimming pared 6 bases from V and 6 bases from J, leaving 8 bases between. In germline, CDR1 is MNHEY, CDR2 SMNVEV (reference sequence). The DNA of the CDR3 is TGTGCCAGCAGCCACAGAGCCGGGGAGCTGTTTTTT. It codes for CASSHRAGELFF.

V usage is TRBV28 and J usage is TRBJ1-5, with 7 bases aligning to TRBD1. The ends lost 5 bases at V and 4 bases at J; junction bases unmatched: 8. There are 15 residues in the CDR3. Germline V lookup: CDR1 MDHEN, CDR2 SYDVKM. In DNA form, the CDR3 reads TGTGCCAGCAGTCCCCCCGGGACAGCTAATCAGCCCCAGCATTTT. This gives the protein CASSPPGTANQPQHF.

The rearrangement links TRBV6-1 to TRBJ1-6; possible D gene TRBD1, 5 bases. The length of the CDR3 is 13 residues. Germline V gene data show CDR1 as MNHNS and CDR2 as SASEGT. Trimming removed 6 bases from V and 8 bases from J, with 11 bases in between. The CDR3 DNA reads TGTGCCAGCAGGGGGACGGCTGATTCACCCCTCCACTTT. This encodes CASRGTADSPLHF.

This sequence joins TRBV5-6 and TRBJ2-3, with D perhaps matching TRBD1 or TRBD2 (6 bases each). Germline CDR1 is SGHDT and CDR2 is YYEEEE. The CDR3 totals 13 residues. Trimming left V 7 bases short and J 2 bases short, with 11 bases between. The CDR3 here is CASLRGVTDTQYF. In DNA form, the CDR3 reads TGTGCCAGCTTAAGGGGGGTCACAGATACGCAGTATTTT.

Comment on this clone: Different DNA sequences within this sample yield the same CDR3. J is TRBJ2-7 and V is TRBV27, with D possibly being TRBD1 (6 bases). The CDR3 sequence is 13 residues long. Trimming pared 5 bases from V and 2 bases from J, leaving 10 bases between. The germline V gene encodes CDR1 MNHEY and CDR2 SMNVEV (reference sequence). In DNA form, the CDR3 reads TGTGCCAGCAGTCCCAGGGGTGCCTACGAGCAGTACTTC. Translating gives CASSPRGAYEQYF.

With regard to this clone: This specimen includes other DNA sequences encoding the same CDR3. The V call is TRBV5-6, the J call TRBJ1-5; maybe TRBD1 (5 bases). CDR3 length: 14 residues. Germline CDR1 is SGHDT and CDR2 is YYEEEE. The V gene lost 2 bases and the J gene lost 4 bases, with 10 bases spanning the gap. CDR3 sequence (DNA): TGTGCCAGCAGCTTACGGGGGGGAAATCAGCCCCAGCATTTT. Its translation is CASSLRGGNQPQHF.

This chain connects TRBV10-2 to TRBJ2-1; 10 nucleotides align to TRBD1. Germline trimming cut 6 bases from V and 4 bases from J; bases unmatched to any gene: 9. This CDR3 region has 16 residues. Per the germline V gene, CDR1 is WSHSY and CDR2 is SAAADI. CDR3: CASREGQGLVYNEQFF. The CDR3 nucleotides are TGCGCCAGCAGGGAGGGACAGGGGCTGGTATACAATGAGCAGTTCTTC.

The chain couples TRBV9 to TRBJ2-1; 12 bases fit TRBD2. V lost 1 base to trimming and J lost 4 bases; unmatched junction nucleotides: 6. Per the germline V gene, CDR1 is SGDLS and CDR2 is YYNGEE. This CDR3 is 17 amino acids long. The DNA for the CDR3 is TGTGCCAGCAGCGTACATCATGGACTAGCGGGATACAATGAGCAGTTCTTC. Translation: CASSVHHGLAGYNEQFF.

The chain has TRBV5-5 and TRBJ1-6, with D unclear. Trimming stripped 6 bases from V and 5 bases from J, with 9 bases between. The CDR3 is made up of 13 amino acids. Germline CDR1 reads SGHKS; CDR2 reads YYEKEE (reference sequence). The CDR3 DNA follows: TGTGCCAGCACCAGGACGGATAATTCACCCCTCCACTTT. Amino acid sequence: CASTRTDNSPLHF.

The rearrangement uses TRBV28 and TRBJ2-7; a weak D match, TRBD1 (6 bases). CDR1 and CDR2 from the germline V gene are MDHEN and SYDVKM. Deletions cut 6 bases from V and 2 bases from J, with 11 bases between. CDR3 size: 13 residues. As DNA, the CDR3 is TGTGCCAGCAGATCGGGACACACCTACGAGCAGTACTTC. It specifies CASRSGHTYEQYF.

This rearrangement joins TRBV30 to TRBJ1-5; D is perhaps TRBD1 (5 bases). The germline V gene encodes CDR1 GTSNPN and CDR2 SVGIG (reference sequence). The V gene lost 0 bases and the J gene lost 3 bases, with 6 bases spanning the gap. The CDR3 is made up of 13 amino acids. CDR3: CAWSVQDNQPQHF. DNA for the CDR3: TGTGCCTGGAGTGTACAGGACAATCAGCCCCAGCATTTT.

In nucleotides, the CDR3 is TGTGCCAGCAGTTTATATCAACTAGCGGGCAATGAGCAGTTCTTC. Its protein product is CASSLYQLAGNEQFF. The chain employs TRBV27 and TRBJ2-1; 9 nucleotides agree with TRBD2. J lost 6 bases, V lost 1 base, and 4 bases had no gene match. The CDR3 runs 15 residues. Looked up from germline, CDR1 is MNHEY and CDR2 is SMNVEV (reference sequence).

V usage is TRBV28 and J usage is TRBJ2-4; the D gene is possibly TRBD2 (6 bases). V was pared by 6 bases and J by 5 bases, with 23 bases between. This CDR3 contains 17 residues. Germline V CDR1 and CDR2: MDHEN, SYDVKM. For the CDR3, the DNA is TGTGCCAGCAGCCCCAGGCTCTTGGGGGGAGTCGAAAACATTCAGTACTTC. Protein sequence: CASSPRLLGGVENIQYF.

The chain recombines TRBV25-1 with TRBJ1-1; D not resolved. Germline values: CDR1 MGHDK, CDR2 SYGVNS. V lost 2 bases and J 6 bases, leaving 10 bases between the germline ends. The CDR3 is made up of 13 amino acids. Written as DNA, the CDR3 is TGTGCCAGCAGTGAACTAGGGTATCCTGAAGCTTTCTTT. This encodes CASSELGYPEAFF.

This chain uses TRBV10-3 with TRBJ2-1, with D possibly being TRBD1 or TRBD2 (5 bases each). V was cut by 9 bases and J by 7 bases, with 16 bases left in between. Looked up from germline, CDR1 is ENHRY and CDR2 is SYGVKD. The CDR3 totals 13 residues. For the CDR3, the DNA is TGTGCCATTGGGACCGCAACATCGAATGAGCAGTTCTTC. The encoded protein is CAIGTATSNEQFF.

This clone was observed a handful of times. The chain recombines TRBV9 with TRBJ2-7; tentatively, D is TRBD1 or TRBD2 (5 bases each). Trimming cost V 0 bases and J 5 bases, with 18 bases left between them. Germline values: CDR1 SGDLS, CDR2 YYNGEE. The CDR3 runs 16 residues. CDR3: CASSVGGTASGHEQYF. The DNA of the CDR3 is TGTGCCAGCAGCGTAGGGGGGACGGCTTCGGGCCACGAGCAGTACTTC.

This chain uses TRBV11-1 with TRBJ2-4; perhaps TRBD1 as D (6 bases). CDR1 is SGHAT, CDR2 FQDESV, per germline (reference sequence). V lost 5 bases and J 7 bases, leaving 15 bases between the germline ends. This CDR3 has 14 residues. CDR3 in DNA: TGTGCCAGCAGCCCCAACAGGGTAAACAACATTCAGTACTTC. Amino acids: CASSPNRVNNIQYF.

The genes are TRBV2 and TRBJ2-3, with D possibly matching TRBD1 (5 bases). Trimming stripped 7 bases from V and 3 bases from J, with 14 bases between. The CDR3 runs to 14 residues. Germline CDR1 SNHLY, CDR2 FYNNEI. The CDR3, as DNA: TGTGCCAGCAAGGTGGGGCCCGGTACAGATACGCAGTATTTT. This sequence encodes CASKVGPGTDTQYF.